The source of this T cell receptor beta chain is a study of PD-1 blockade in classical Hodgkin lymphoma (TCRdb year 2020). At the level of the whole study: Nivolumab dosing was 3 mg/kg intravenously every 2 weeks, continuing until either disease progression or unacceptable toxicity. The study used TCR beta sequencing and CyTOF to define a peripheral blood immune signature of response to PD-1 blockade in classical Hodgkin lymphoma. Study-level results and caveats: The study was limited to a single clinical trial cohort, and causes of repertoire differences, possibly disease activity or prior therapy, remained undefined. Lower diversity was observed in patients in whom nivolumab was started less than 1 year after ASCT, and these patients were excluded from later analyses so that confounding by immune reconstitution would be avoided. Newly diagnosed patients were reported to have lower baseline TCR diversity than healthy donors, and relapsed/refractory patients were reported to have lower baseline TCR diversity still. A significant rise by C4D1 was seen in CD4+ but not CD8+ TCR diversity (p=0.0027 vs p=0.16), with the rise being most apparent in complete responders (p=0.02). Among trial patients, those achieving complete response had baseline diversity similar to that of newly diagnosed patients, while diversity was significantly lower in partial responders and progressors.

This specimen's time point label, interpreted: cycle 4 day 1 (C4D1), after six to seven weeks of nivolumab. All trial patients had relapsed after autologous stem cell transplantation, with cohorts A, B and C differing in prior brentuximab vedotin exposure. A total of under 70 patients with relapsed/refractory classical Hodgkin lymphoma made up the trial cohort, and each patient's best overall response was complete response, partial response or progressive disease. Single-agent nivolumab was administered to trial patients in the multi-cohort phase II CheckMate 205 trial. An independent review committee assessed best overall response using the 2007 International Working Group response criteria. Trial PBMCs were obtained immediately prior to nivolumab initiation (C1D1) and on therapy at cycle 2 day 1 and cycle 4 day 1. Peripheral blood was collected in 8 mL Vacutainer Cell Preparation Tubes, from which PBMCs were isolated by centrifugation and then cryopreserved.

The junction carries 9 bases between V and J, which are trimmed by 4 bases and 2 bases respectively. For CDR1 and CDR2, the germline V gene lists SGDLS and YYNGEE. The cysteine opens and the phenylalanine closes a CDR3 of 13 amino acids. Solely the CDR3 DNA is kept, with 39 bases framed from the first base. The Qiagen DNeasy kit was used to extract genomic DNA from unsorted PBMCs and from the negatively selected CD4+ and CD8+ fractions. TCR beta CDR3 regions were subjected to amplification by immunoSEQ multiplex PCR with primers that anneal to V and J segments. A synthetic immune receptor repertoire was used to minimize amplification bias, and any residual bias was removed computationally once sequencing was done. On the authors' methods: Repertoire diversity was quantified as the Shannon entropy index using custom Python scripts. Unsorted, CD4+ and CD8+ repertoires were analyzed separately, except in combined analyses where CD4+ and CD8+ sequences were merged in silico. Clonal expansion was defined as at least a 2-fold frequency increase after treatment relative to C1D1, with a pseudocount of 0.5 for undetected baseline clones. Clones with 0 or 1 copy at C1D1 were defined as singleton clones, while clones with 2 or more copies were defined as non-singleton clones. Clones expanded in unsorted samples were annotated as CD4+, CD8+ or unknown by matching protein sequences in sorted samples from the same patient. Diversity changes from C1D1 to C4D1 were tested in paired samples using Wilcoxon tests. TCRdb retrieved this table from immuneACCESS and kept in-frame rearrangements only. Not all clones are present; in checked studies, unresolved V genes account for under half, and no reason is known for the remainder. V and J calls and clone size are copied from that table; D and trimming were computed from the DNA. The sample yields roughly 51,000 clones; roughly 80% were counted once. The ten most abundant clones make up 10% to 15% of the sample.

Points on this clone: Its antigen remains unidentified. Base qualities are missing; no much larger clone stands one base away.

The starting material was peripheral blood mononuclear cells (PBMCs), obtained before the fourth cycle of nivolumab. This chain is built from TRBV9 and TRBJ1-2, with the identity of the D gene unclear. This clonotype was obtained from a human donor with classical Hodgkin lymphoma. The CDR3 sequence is CASSPGVNYGYTF. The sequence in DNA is TGTGCCAGCAGCCCTGGGGTAAACTATGGCTACACCTTC. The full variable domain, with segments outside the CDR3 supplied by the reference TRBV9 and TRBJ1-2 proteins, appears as DSGVTQTPKHLITATGQRVTLRCSPRSGDLSVYWYQQSLDQGLQFLIQYYNGEERAKGNILERFSAQQFPDLHSELNLSSLELGDSALYFCASSPGVNYGYTFGSGTRLTVV.